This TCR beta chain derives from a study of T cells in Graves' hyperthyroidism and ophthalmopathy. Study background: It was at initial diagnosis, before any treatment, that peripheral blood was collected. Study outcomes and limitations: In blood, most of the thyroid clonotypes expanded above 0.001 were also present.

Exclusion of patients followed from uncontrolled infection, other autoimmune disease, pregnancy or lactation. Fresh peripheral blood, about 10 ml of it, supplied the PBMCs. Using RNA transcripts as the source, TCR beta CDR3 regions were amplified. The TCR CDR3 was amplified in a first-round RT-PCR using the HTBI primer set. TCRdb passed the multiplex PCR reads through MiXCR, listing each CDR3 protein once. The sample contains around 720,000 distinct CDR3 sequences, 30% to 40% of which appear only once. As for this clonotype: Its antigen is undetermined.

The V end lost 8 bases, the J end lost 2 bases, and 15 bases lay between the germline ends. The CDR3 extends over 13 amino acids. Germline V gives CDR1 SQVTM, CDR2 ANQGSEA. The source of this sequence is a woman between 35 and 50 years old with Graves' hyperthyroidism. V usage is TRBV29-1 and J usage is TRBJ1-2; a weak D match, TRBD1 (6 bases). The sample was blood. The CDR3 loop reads CSYSRGLNYGYTF. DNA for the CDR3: TGCAGCTATAGCAGGGGATTGAACTATGGCTACACCTTC.